This TCR beta chain was captured by sequencing in a study of cytomegalovirus exposure and HLA in healthy donors. Study-level points and caveats: Reportedly, diagnosis of cytomegalovirus status by the classifier showed high specificity and sensitivity. Altogether, about 160 TCR beta chains were recorded as cytomegalovirus-associated.

Donors sampled were nominally healthy, though unrecorded immune exposures were likely. Concerning this clone itself: The target antigen is unknown.

V lost 1 base and J lost 5; bases outside the gene matches: 4. This CDR3 region has 15 residues. Germline V gene data show CDR1 as GTSNPN and CDR2 as SVGIG (reference sequence). PCR was performed using 60 Vbeta and 13 Jbeta primers. Assay: immunoSEQ multiplex PCR; the TCRdb copy retains only in-frame clones and omits some. The sample lists 200,000 or so clones; approximately 83% were seen once. The V and J genes are TRBV30 and TRBJ1-6, with 8 positions matching TRBD1. The source material was PBMCs. This receptor was identified in a boy aged 2-9 years in good health and CMV-seronegative. CDR3 sequence reads: CAWSARGLDNSPLHF. The CDR3 DNA is TGTGCCTGGAGTGCCAGGGGGCTAGATAATTCACCCCTCCACTTT.